The 6 T cell receptor beta chains below all came from one sample that was sequenced in a study of T cells in Graves' hyperthyroidism and ophthalmopathy. What was amplified from RNA transcripts were TCR beta CDR3 regions. In the first-round RT-PCR of the TCR CDR3, the HTBI primer set was used. TCRdb re-called the multiplex PCR reads with MiXCR, one entry per CDR3 protein. The sample yields approximately 250,000 distinct CDR3 sequences, about 25% seen once. Material: blood. These receptors all stem from a woman aged 40 to 55 with Graves' ophthalmopathy.

This clonotype was counted a few times. A read error may be the cause here, since a much bigger clone is one base away. The rearrangement uses TRBV6-5 and TRBJ2-5; perhaps TRBD1 as D (5 bases). Germline V lookup: CDR1 MNHEY, CDR2 SVGAGI. This CDR3 is built from 15 residues. V dropped 0 bases and J dropped 5 bases, with 13 bases sitting between them. The CDR3 region is CASSYSTASHETQYF. DNA for the CDR3: TGTGCCAGCAGTTACTCGACAGCTTCACACGAGACCCAGTACTTC.

In this sample, this clonotype turned up a few times. The rearrangement links TRBV19 to TRBJ2-5; D remains ambiguous. V lost 5 bases and J lost 1, with 8 bases in between. CDR1 and CDR2 (germline): LNHDA, SQIVND (reference sequence). The CDR3 extends over 13 amino acids. As DNA, the CDR3 is TGTGCCAGTAGTTGGGTATCCCAAGAGACCCAGTACTTC. Its protein is CASSWVSQETQYF.

At least ten counts were recorded for this clonotype. The chain uses TRBV10-2 and TRBJ2-7, with D perhaps given as TRBD1 or TRBD2 (5 bases each). This CDR3 has 15 amino acids. The V end lost 4 bases, the J end lost 5 bases, and 18 bases lay between the germline ends. Germline CDR1 is WSHSY and CDR2 is SAAADI. Written as DNA, the CDR3 is TGCGCCAGCAGTGTGAAACCGGGACCAAGGGACGAGCAGTACTTC. Translated, it gives CASSVKPGPRDEQYF.

Ten or more counts support this clonotype. The CDR3 nucleotides read TGCAGCGCGCGGGCGGGACAGGGTAGGACTGAAGCTTTCTTT. Its translation is CSARAGQGRTEAFF. The rearrangement links TRBV29-1 to TRBJ1-1; 9 bases agree with TRBD1. J was trimmed by 5 bases and V by 7 bases; bases with no gene match: 11. The CDR3 sequence is 14 residues long. The germline V gene has CDR1 SQVTM and CDR2 ANQGSEA.

This clonotype has a count of ten or more. The V gene is TRBV24-1, the J gene TRBJ2-3; D is unresolved. CDR1 and CDR2 (germline): KGHDR, SFDVKD. Deletions cut 5 bases from V and 2 bases from J, with 10 bases between. The CDR3 spans 14 residues. CDR3: CATSGKLFTDTQYF. The CDR3 region has the DNA TGTGCCACCAGTGGCAAACTCTTCACAGATACGCAGTATTTT.

The V and J genes are TRBV7-2 and TRBJ2-5, with TRBD1 identical over 7 bases. CDR1 is SGHTA, CDR2 FQGNSA, per germline. V gave up 5 bases and J gave up 5 bases; unmatched junction bases: 11. The CDR3 totals 15 residues. This CDR3 reads CASSDEQGSWETQYF. In DNA, the CDR3 is TGTGCCAGCAGCGATGAACAGGGGAGTTGGGAGACCCAGTACTTC.